These 17 T cell receptor beta chains originate from one sample sequenced in a study of Tregs in tolerant kidney transplant recipients. Measured with immunoSEQ multiplex PCR; TCRdb has only the in-frame clones, and not every one. The data show around 75,000 clones, roughly 91% seen once. The source was CD4+ T cells from blood, collected before the transplant. These receptors were taken from a human donor who received a combined kidney and bone marrow transplant.

This clone came up once. The chain is built from TRBV6-5 and TRBJ2-5; D call uncertain. Trimming removed 6 bases at V and 4 bases at J, with 15 bases between. The germline V gene encodes CDR1 MNHEY and CDR2 SVGAGI. CDR3 length: 14 residues. CDR3 coding DNA: TGTGCCAGCAGAGGTGACTCGGCGCGAGAGACCCAGTACTTC. This translates into CASRGDSARETQYF.

The V and J genes are TRBV11-2 and TRBJ2-4; no reliable D call. The CDR3 is made up of 16 amino acids. Germline loops: CDR1 SGHAT, CDR2 FQNNGV. V was cut by 1 base and J by 0 bases, with 10 bases left in between. The CDR3: CASSLGELLAKNIQYF. CDR3 nucleotide sequence: TGTGCCAGCAGCTTAGGAGAGTTACTAGCCAAAAACATTCAGTACTTC.

This chain connects TRBV10-3 to TRBJ2-2, with a weak D call TRBD1 (7 bases). The CDR3 totals 16 residues. Between the trimmed V and J ends, which lost 5 bases and 5 bases, there was a span of 18 bases. CDR1 is ENHRY and CDR2 is SYGVKD in the germline V gene. The CDR3 sequence: CAISTGAGGRTGELFF. CDR3 in DNA: TGTGCCATCAGTACGGGGGCAGGGGGGCGAACCGGGGAGCTGTTTTTT.

The V call is TRBV18, the J call TRBJ1-2; no definite D call. V dropped 2 bases and J dropped 6 bases, with 7 bases sitting between them. The CDR3 has 12 residues. Per the germline V gene, CDR1 is KGHSH and CDR2 is LQKENI. In DNA, the CDR3 is TGTGCCAGCTCACCAGACGGGAATGGCTACACCTTC. Translation gives CASSPDGNGYTF.

The gene calls are TRBV28 and TRBJ2-5; 8 positions agree with TRBD2. The CDR3 sequence is 16 residues long. The germline V gene has CDR1 MDHEN and CDR2 SYDVKM. V dropped 4 bases and J dropped 0; count of bases not matched to a gene: 7. CDR3 DNA sequence: TGTGCCAGCAGTTCCTCAGCGGGAGTGTACCAAGAGACCCAGTACTTC. This translates into CASSSSAGVYQETQYF.

The chain is built from TRBV19 and TRBJ1-2, with D possibly TRBD1 on 6 matching bases. The germline CDR1 and CDR2 sequences are LNHDA and SQIVND (reference sequence). This CDR3 region has 14 residues. With 7 bases removed from V and 4 bases from J, the gap between germline ends came to 16 bases. The CDR3 sequence is CASIQGGRRYGYTF. The CDR3 DNA reads TGTGCCAGTATTCAAGGGGGACGGCGCTATGGCTACACCTTC.

CDR3 DNA: TGTGCCAGCAGTTTTCCCCCGGGGAAAGGGAACGAGCAGTACTTC. This translates into CASSFPPGKGNEQYF. The chain joins TRBV28 to TRBJ2-7; D possibly corresponds to TRBD2 (5 bases). V lost 3 bases, J lost 5 bases, and 17 bases lay in between. Germline values: CDR1 MDHEN, CDR2 SYDVKM. The CDR3 spans 15 residues.

This chain joins TRBV7-2 and TRBJ2-2, with TRBD2 identical over 11 bases. V lost 1 base and J lost 4; bases outside the gene matches: 2. CDR3 length: 16 residues. Looked up from germline, CDR1 is SGHTA and CDR2 is FQGNSA. DNA of the CDR3: TGTGCCAGCAGCTTAGGTAGCGGGAGGGGCACCGGGGAGCTGTTTTTT. It encodes CASSLGSGRGTGELFF.

V usage is TRBV7-8 and J usage is TRBJ1-1, with D perhaps TRBD1 (6 bases). Trimming removed 0 bases at V and 4 bases at J, with 9 bases between. The length of the CDR3 is 14 residues. CDR1 and CDR2 (germline): SGHVS, FQNEAQ. The CDR3 loop reads CASSLAAGVTEAFF. The CDR3 DNA sequence: TGTGCCAGCAGCTTAGCGGCAGGGGTCACTGAAGCTTTCTTT.

The rearrangement uses TRBV2 and TRBJ2-6, with TRBD1 matching 8 bases. Per germline, CDR1 SNHLY and CDR2 FYNNEI. The length of the CDR3 is 14 residues. V was pared by 8 bases and J by 4 bases, with 4 bases of the junction left unmatched. CDR3 sequence reads: CASETGVGANVLTF. The CDR3 DNA reads as TGTGCCAGCGAGACAGGGGTGGGGGCCAACGTCCTGACTTTC.

V and J are TRBV29-1 and TRBJ1-3; TRBD1 is a possible D gene (6 bases). Deletions cut 2 bases from V and 7 bases from J, with 15 bases between. In germline, CDR1 is SQVTM, CDR2 ANQGSEA. CDR3 size: 14 residues. The CDR3, as DNA: TGCAGCGTTGAAAGAACAGGGTTTGGTAACACCATATATTTT. Protein: CSVERTGFGNTIYF. Filled out from reference TRBV29-1 and TRBJ1-3, the complete variable domain reads SAVISQKPSRDICQRGTSLTIQCQVDSQVTMMFWYRQQPGQSLTLIATANQGSEATYESGFVIDKFPISRPNLTFSTLTVSNMSPEDSSIYLCSVERTGFGNTIYFGEGSWLTVV.

The gene calls are TRBV11-2 and TRBJ2-2; tentative D call: TRBD1 (5 bases). The germline gives CDR1 SGHAT, CDR2 FQNNGV. Trimming pared 0 bases from V and 7 bases from J, leaving 6 bases between. The CDR3 is made up of 13 amino acids. The CDR3 reads CASSLDRVGELFF. Here the CDR3 DNA reads TGTGCCAGCAGCTTAGACAGGGTCGGGGAGCTGTTTTTT. Supplemented by reference TRBV11-2 and TRBJ2-2, the full variable domain reads EAGVAQSPRYKIIEKRQSVAFWCNPISGHATLYWYQQILGQGPKLLIQFQNNGVVDDSQLPKDRFSAERLKGVDSTLKIQPAKLEDSAVYLCASSLDRVGELFFGEGSRLTVL.

In its sample, this clone was seen a few times. The V and J genes are TRBV28 and TRBJ2-2; D is possibly TRBD2 (6 bases). Germline V gives CDR1 MDHEN, CDR2 SYDVKM. V lost 2 bases, J lost 5 bases, and 9 bases lay in between. This CDR3 region has 14 residues. The CDR3 region is CASSLAGRTGELFF. CDR3 bases: TGTGCCAGCAGTTTAGCGGGGCGTACCGGGGAGCTGTTTTTT.

V gene TRBV5-1 combines with J gene TRBJ1-3; D gene unclear. The CDR3 has 15 amino acids. V was trimmed by 0 bases and J by 0 bases, leaving 7 bases between them. Looked up from germline, CDR1 is SGHRS and CDR2 is YFSETQ. Here the CDR3 reads CASSLDSGSGNTIYF. The CDR3 DNA is TGCGCCAGCAGCTTGGATAGTGGCTCTGGAAACACCATATATTTT. Looking up the rest from reference TRBV5-1 and TRBJ1-3 gives the full variable domain: KAGVTQTPRYLIKTRGQQVTLSCSPISGHRSVSWYQQTPGQGLQFLFEYFSETQRNKGNFPGRFSGRQFSNSRSEMNVSTLELGDSALYLCASSLDSGSGNTIYFGEGSWLTVV.

The chain joins TRBV28 to TRBJ2-7; 9 nucleotides line up with TRBD2. The V gene end was trimmed by 7 bases and the J gene end by 2 bases; junction bases not matched to a gene: 3. The germline gives CDR1 MDHEN, CDR2 SYDVKM. This CDR3 comprises 13 residues. The CDR3 DNA sequence: TGTGCCAGCATCGCGGGGGGGACCTACGAGCAGTACTTC. This encodes CASIAGGTYEQYF.

This chain joins TRBV27 and TRBJ2-7, with 8 bases lining up with TRBD2. This CDR3 region has 15 residues. V gave up 6 bases and J gave up 6 bases; unmatched junction bases: 13. Per germline, CDR1 MNHEY and CDR2 SMNVEV (reference sequence). The CDR3 region is CASSVSGSPIPEQYF. CDR3 coding DNA: TGTGCCAGCAGCGTGAGCGGGAGCCCCATCCCCGAGCAGTACTTC.

The rearrangement uses TRBV27 and TRBJ2-5; possible D gene TRBD1, 6 bases. V lost 2 bases and J 7 bases, leaving 23 bases between the germline ends. Germline-derived CDR1 and CDR2 are MNHEY and SMNVEV (reference sequence). This CDR3 contains 17 residues. In DNA form, the CDR3 reads TGTGCCAGCAGTTTAGCCATCCCCGGGCAGGGGTGGGGGACCCAGTACTTC. Amino acids: CASSLAIPGQGWGTQYF.